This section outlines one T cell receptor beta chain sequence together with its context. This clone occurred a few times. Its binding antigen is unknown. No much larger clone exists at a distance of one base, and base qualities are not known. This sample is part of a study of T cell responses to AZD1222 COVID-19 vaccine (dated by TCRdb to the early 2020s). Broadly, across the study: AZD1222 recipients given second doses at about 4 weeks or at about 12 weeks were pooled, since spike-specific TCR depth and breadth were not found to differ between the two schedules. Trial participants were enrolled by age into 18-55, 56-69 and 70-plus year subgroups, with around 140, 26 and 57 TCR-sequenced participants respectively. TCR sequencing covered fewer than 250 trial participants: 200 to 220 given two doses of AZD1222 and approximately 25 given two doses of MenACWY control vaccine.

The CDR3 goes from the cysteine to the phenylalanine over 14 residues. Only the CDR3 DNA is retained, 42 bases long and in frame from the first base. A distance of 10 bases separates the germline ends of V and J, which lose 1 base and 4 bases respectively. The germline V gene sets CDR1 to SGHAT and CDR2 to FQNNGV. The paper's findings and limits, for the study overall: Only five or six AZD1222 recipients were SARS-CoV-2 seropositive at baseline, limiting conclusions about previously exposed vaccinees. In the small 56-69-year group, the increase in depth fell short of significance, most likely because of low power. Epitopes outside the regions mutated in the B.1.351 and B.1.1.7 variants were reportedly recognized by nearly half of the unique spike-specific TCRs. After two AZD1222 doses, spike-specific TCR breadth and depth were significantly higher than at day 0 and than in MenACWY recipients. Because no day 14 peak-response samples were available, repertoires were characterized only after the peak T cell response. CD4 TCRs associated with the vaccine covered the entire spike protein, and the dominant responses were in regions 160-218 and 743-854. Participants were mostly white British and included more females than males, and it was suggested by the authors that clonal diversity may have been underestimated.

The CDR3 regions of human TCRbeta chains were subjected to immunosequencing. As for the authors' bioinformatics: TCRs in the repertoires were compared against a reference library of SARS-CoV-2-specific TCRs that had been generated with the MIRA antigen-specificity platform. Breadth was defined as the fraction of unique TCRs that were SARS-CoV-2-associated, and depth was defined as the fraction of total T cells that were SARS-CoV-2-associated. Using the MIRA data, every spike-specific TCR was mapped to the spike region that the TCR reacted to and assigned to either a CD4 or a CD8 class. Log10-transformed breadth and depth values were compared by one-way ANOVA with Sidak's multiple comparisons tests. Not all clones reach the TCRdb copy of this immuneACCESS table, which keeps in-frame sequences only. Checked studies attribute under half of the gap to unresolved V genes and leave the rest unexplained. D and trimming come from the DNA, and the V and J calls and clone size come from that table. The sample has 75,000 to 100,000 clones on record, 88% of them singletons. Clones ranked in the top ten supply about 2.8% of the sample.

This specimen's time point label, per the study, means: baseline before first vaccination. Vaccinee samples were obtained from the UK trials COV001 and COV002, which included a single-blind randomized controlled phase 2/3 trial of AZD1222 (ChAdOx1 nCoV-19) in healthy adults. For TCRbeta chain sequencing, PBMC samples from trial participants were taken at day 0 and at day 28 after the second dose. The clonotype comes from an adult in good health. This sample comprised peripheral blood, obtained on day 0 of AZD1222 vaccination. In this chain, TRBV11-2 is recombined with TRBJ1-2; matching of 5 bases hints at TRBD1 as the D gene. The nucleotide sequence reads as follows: TGTGCCAGCAGCTTAGTGGGGGGAGGCTATGGCTACACCTTC. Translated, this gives CASSLVGGGYGYTF.